The 18 T cell receptor beta chains reported below all come from one sample, sequenced in a study of vaccination and CD4 T cells after COVID-19. Antigens of these TCRs are unknown. Sequenced with the Oncomine TCR Beta short-read assay was DNA taken from cultured CD4+ T cells. Each CDR3 protein gets one entry after TCRdb re-called the PCR reads with MiXCR. Of about 11,000 distinct CDR3 sequences detected, 44% appear once; the ten largest clones hold about a third. Regarding treatment: roughly 10-day PBMC culture with coronavirus spike peptide pools or control peptides (ViraFEST assay). Material: CD4+ T cells from blood, cultured in vitro. The receptors derive from a human donor who had recovered from COVID-19.

This clonotype was counted only a few times. The genes are TRBV19 and TRBJ1-2, with TRBD1 matching 10 bases. The V and J ends lost 3 bases and 6 bases, in that order; junction bases with no gene match: 4. This CDR3 region has 14 residues. CDR1 and CDR2 from the germline V gene are LNHDA and SQIVND (reference sequence). The CDR3 DNA reads TGTGCCAGTAGTATGACAGGGGGCAAGGATGGCTACACCTTC. This encodes CASSMTGGKDGYTF.

The V gene is TRBV7-9, the J gene TRBJ1-6, with D tentatively TRBD1 (6 bases). Trimming stripped 5 bases from V and 0 bases from J, with 17 bases between. Germline assignment: CDR1 SEHNR and CDR2 FQNEAQ (reference sequence). The CDR3 runs to 18 residues. CDR3 amino acids: CASSPLQGMSSYNSPLHF. CDR3 nucleotide sequence: TGTGCCAGCAGCCCTTTGCAGGGGATGAGCTCCTATAATTCACCCCTCCACTTT.

This rearrangement joins TRBV7-2 to TRBJ1-2, with D perhaps matching TRBD1 (6 bases). Germline values: CDR1 SGHTA, CDR2 FQGNSA. The CDR3 consists of 17 residues. The germline V and J ends were trimmed by 5 bases and 8 bases, with 27 bases remaining between them. CDR3 DNA: TGTGCCAGCAGCCCGGGATTCAGGACAGTCCCTTGGGTGGGCTACACCTTC. Translated: CASSPGFRTVPWVGYTF.

This clonotype has a handful of counts. The genes are TRBV19 and TRBJ1-6, with TRBD1 identical over 9 bases. Germline CDR1 is LNHDA and CDR2 is SQIVND (reference sequence). Trimming cost V 5 bases and J 7 bases; bases outside gene matches: 6. The CDR3 is 15 residues long. The CDR3: CASSLVQGANSPLHF. DNA of the CDR3: TGTGCCAGTAGTCTAGTACAGGGGGCGAATTCACCCCTCCACTTT. Full variable domain (outside the CDR3, taken from reference TRBV19 and TRBJ1-6): DGGITQSPKYLFRKEGQNVTLSCEQNLNHDAMYWYRQDPGQGLRLIYYSQIVNDFQKGDIAEGYSVSREKKESFPLTVTSAQKNPTAFYLCASSLVQGANSPLHFGNGTRLTVT.

The chain uses TRBV7-2 and TRBJ1-1; no clear D gene. The CDR3 loop spans 15 amino acids. Trimming removed 3 bases from V and 8 bases from J, with 19 bases in between. CDR1 and CDR2 from the germline V gene are SGHTA and FQGNSA. CDR3 DNA sequence: TGTGCCAGCAGCTTGTTTGGCCCCCAACGGGAAGAAGCTTTCTTT. Translation gives CASSLFGPQREEAFF.

V usage is TRBV20-1 and J usage is TRBJ1-1; 7 bases agree with TRBD1. Germline trimming cut 5 bases from V and 1 base from J; bases unmatched to any gene: 4. There are 13 residues in the CDR3. Germline V CDR1 and CDR2: DFQATT, SNEGSKA (reference sequence). CDR3 coding DNA: TGCAGTGCTTTAGACAGGGCGAACACTGAAGCTTTCTTT. As protein: CSALDRANTEAFF.

This clonotype was seen a few times. The V call is TRBV6-5, the J call TRBJ2-1; D is perhaps TRBD1 (6 bases). CDR3 size: 18 residues. Trimming took off 0 bases at V and 4 bases at J, with 19 bases between the two ends. Germline V CDR1 and CDR2: MNHEY, SVGAGI. For the CDR3, the DNA is TGTGCCAGCAGTTACTCGACTCAAACAGACAGGATTTACAATGAGCAGTTCTTC. This translates into CASSYSTQTDRIYNEQFF.

This clonotype was detected only a few times. This chain connects TRBV20-1 to TRBJ2-7, with TRBD2 identical over 11 bases. Germline CDR1 DFQATT, CDR2 SNEGSKA (reference sequence). V was pared by 4 bases and J by 5 bases, with 4 bases of the junction left unmatched. This CDR3 is 13 amino acids long. The DNA for the CDR3 is TGCAGTGCTACCAGACTAGCGGGGAACGAGCAGTACTTC. It specifies CSATRLAGNEQYF.

This clonotype was observed a few times. The V and J genes are TRBV5-1 and TRBJ1-3; D ambiguous. V gave up 4 bases and J gave up 0 bases, with 5 bases separating them. CDR1 SGHRS and CDR2 YFSETQ come from the germline V gene. The CDR3 totals 13 residues. The DNA for the CDR3 is TGCGCCAGCAGCGCTGACTCTGGAAACACCATATATTTT. This translates into CASSADSGNTIYF.

By sample share, this clonotype is large. J is TRBJ2-3 and V is TRBV2; D may be TRBD1 (5 bases). CDR1 SNHLY and CDR2 FYNNEI come from the germline V gene. The CDR3 contains 15 residues. V lost 1 base to trimming and J lost 3 bases, with 11 bases between them. The CDR3, as DNA: TGTGCCAGCAGTGAAGACAAGGGGAAAACAGATACGCAGTATTTT. This sequence encodes CASSEDKGKTDTQYF. Full variable domain (outside the CDR3, taken from reference TRBV2 and TRBJ2-3): EPEVTQTPSHQVTQMGQEVILRCVPISNHLYFYWYRQILGQKVEFLVSFYNNEISEKSEIFDDQFSVERPDGSNFTLKIRSTKLEDSAMYFCASSEDKGKTDTQYFGPGTRLTVL.

This clonotype was detected only a few times. V and J are TRBV2 and TRBJ2-3; possibly TRBD1 for D (5 bases). Trimming took off 2 bases at V and 7 bases at J, with 16 bases between the two ends. CDR1 is SNHLY and CDR2 is FYNNEI in the germline V gene. This CDR3 is 15 amino acids long. CDR3 residues: CASSEMGQGTNTQYF. CDR3 DNA sequence: TGTGCCAGCAGTGAAATGGGGCAGGGAACAAATACGCAGTATTTT.

This chain joins TRBV11-2 and TRBJ2-5; 9 bases match TRBD1. Germline CDR1 SGHAT, CDR2 FQNNGV. V was pared by 5 bases and J by 1 base, with 5 bases of the junction left unmatched. This CDR3 has 15 amino acids. The DNA for the CDR3 is TGTGCCAGCAGCCAACCGGGACAGGGCCAAGAGACCCAGTACTTC. Translation: CASSQPGQGQETQYF.

The chain carries TRBV4-3 and TRBJ2-3, with 16 bases matching TRBD2. V shed 5 bases and J 5 bases; nucleotides not matched to a gene: 7. Germline V gene lookup returns CDR1 LGHNA and CDR2 YSLEER. This CDR3 contains 17 residues. The CDR3 here is CASSYSGLAGGLDTQYF. CDR3 bases: TGCGCCAGCAGCTACTCGGGACTAGCGGGGGGGTTAGATACGCAGTATTTT.

The gene calls are TRBV5-4 and TRBJ1-2; 7 bases match TRBD1. This CDR3 comprises 16 residues. The V and J ends lost 4 bases and 8 bases, in that order; junction bases with no gene match: 17. Germline lookup yields CDR1 SGHNT and CDR2 YYREEE (reference sequence). CDR3: CASSQPSLLTGSGYTF. CDR3 DNA sequence: TGTGCCAGCAGCCAACCGAGCCTACTGACAGGGAGCGGCTACACCTTC. Using reference TRBV5-4 and TRBJ1-2 for the parts outside the CDR3, the full variable domain is ETGVTQSPTHLIKTRGQQVTLRCSSQSGHNTVSWYQQALGQGPQFIFQYYREEENGRGNFPPRFSGLQFPNYSSELNVNALELDDSALYLCASSQPSLLTGSGYTFGSGTRLTVV.

This clonotype turned up a few times. The rearrangement links TRBV6-1 to TRBJ2-7; D possibly corresponds to TRBD2 (5 bases). Trimming shortened V by 8 bases and J by 0 bases, and 11 bases separated the two germline ends. This CDR3 spans 13 amino acids. Germline V gives CDR1 MNHNS, CDR2 SASEGT. The CDR3 sequence is CASRGASSYEQYF. The CDR3 DNA reads as TGTGCCAGCCGGGGTGCGAGCTCCTACGAGCAGTACTTC.

This clonotype came up a few times. The gene calls are TRBV4-1 and TRBJ2-3, with 13 bases that match TRBD2. The CDR3 runs to 19 residues. V shed 3 bases and J 5 bases; nucleotides not matched to a gene: 14. CDR1 is MGHRA, CDR2 YSYEKL, per germline. CDR3 residues: CASSHATGTSGAGGDTQYF. The CDR3 DNA follows: TGCGCCAGCAGCCACGCCACCGGGACTAGCGGGGCGGGGGGAGATACGCAGTATTTT.

The V gene is TRBV2, the J gene TRBJ2-5, with no clear D. CDR1 and CDR2 from the germline V gene are SNHLY and FYNNEI. The CDR3 totals 13 residues. Trimming stripped 4 bases from V and 7 bases from J, with 13 bases between. CDR3 bases: TGTGCCAGCAGTGTTGGCGACTCGGGGACCCAGTACTTC. Its protein product is CASSVGDSGTQYF.

This chain joins TRBV20-1 and TRBJ1-1; D remains ambiguous. Germline-derived CDR1 and CDR2 are DFQATT and SNEGSKA (reference sequence). The CDR3 length is 14 residues. V was trimmed by 3 bases and J by 1 base, leaving 12 bases between them. The CDR3 region has the DNA TGCAGTGCTAGTCAGATAGGGAGGAACACTGAAGCTTTCTTT. It specifies CSASQIGRNTEAFF.